This T cell receptor (beta chain) was found in a study of blood T cell repertoires in COVID-19. On the study more broadly: The United States, Italy and Spain were the sources of the acute and convalescent COVID-19 samples.

Germline V lookup: CDR1 MNHNS, CDR2 SASEGT. Unmatched junction bases numbered 8, after V lost 2 bases and J lost 4 bases. CDR3 length equals 16 residues. Using immunoSEQ multiplex PCR, the repertoire was profiled, and TCRdb retains in-frame clones only, with some absent. The sample shows approximately 250,000 clones, about 90% of them seen only once. The sequenced material came from PBMCs or T cells enriched from blood (not recorded which). The TCR originated in a woman in her twenties or thirties with acute COVID-19. The chain recombines TRBV6-1 with TRBJ2-3; TRBD2 aligns across 8 bases. The CDR3 loop reads CASSENLAGTPDTQYF. Here the CDR3 DNA reads TGTGCCAGCAGTGAAAATTTAGCGGGAACCCCAGATACGCAGTATTTT.